The 3 T cell receptor beta chains below were found in one sample sequenced in a study of post-analysis software for immune sequencing data. Study-wide points: Four or five TRBV segments were more frequent in patients than controls; TRBV5-6, TRBV5-1 and TRBV20-1 belonged to this group.

Their cognate antigens are unknown. TCR beta cDNA libraries had unique molecular identifiers. One entry per CDR3 protein, called by TCRdb with MiXCR from the PCR reads. The repertoire holds more than 350,000 distinct CDR3 sequences, with about 39% as singletons. The sequenced sample consisted of blood. These receptors all come from a girl aged 2 to 10 with multiple sclerosis.

This clonotype was observed once. The chain links TRBV6-5 to TRBJ2-1, with D perhaps TRBD2 (6 bases). CDR3 length: 17 amino acids. Germline lookup yields CDR1 MNHEY and CDR2 SVGAGI. The V and J ends lost 2 bases and 0 bases respectively, with 14 bases between them. This CDR3 is CASSYAGRAASYNEQFF. In nucleotides, the CDR3 is TGTGCCAGCAGTTACGCGGGACGAGCGGCCTCCTACAATGAGCAGTTCTTC.

This clonotype was detected only a few times. V and J are TRBV7-2 and TRBJ2-7; 7 nucleotides match TRBD2. Unmatched junction bases numbered 3, after V lost 1 base and J lost 6 bases. This CDR3 comprises 13 residues. Germline values: CDR1 SGHTA, CDR2 FQGNSA. The CDR3 reads CASSLVGGVEQYF. In DNA, the CDR3 is TGTGCCAGCAGCTTAGTGGGGGGGGTCGAGCAGTACTTC.

The chain employs TRBV27 and TRBJ1-2; 7 nucleotides match TRBD1. Germline V CDR1 and CDR2: MNHEY, SMNVEV (reference sequence). V gave up 4 bases and J gave up 3 bases; unmatched junction bases: 5. The CDR3 has 14 residues. DNA for the CDR3: TGTGCCAGCAGTTCTCAGGGGGGGTACTATGGCTACACCTTC. This gives the protein CASSSQGGYYGYTF.